These T cell receptor beta chains were read from a single sample in a study of human T cells and chemical hapten exposure. TCRdb used MiXCR to reprocess the RACE reads, holding one entry per CDR3 protein. Of tens of thousands of distinct CDR3 sequences listed, over 9.5% are singletons. Source: whole blood, taken in connection with sensitization to the hapten diphenylcyclopropenone (DPC). The origin of the receptors is a woman in her 40s with alopecia areata. Some clones in this sample may be carry-over from other donors' samples. The CDR3 runs from the conserved cysteine through the conserved F or W. Fields, in order: CDR3 length, J gene, D gene, V gene, clone size, CDR3 protein, CDR3 DNA. A D gene is named only where the DNA matches it firmly. The size entry is marked missing in some rows and otherwise reads once, few, many or a size class.

>14|TRBJ1-3|.|TRBV10-3|.
CAIMPASSGNTIYF
TGTGCCATCATGCCGGCCAGCTCTGGAAACACCATATATTTT
>13|TRBJ2-7|TRBD1|TRBV4-1|.
CASRKTGDYEQYF
TGCGCCAGCAGGAAAACAGGGGACTACGAGCAGTACTTC
>16|TRBJ2-1|TRBD2|TRBV5-4|.
CASSLKGLAGADEQFF
TGTGCCAGCAGCTTGAAGGGACTAGCGGGGGCGGATGAGCAGTTCTTC
>16|TRBJ1-5|.|TRBV6-2/TRBV6-3|.
CASSYSKGRGDQPQHF
TGTGCCAGCAGTTACTCGAAAGGTCGAGGGGATCAGCCCCAGCATTTT
>15|TRBJ2-7|.|TRBV20-1|many
CSATDGGQSFYEQYF
TGCAGTGCTACGGACGGAGGACAGAGTTTCTACGAGCAGTACTTC
>14|TRBJ2-3|.|TRBV5-1|.
CASSKDSSTDTQYF
TGCGCCAGCAGCAAGGACTCCAGCACAGATACGCAGTATTTT
>13|TRBJ1-1|TRBD1|TRBV20-1|many
CSATGQAHTEAFF
TGCAGTGCTACCGGACAGGCACACACTGAAGCTTTCTTT
>15|TRBJ1-5|.|TRBV7-2|few
CASRRDSSSNQPQHF
TGTGCCAGCAGACGAGACAGTAGTAGCAATCAGCCCCAGCATTTT
>16|TRBJ2-7|TRBD1|TRBV4-2|medium-sized
CASSQDDRDSSYEQYF
TGTGCCAGCAGCCAAGACGACCGGGACAGTTCCTACGAGCAGTACTTC
>13|TRBJ1-5|.|TRBV7-2|few
CASSSYSNQPQHF
TGTGCCAGCAGCTCCTATAGCAATCAGCCCCAGCATTTT
>14|TRBJ1-5|.|TRBV30|.
CAWSLQVSNQPQHF
TGTGCCTGGAGCCTACAGGTTAGCAATCAGCCCCAGCATTTT
>15|TRBJ1-1|.|TRBV7-2|many
CASSLEQGMGTEAFF
TGTGCCAGCAGCTTAGAACAGGGCATGGGGACTGAAGCTTTCTTT
>9|TRBJ2-5|.|TRBV7-7|.
CASCMAQYF
TGTGCCAGCTGTATGGCCCAGTACTTC
>13|TRBJ2-5|.|TRBV2|many
CASKQGSLETQYF
TGTGCCAGCAAACAGGGTTCCCTAGAGACCCAGTACTTC
>14|TRBJ2-1|.|TRBV20-1|.
CSARRLGPYNEQFF
TGCAGTGCTAGGCGTTTGGGGCCCTACAATGAGCAGTTCTTC
>13|TRBJ1-2|.|TRBV28|few
CASSLGPGYGYTF
TGTGCCAGCAGTTTAGGGCCCGGCTATGGCTACACCTTC
>15|TRBJ1-6|.|TRBV5-1|many
CASSLSGAYNSPLHF
TGCGCCAGCAGCTTATCAGGGGCATATAATTCACCCCTCCACTTT
>13|TRBJ1-2|.|TRBV6-1|.
CASSLTVGYGYTF
TGTGCCAGCAGTCTGACAGTTGGCTATGGCTACACCTTC
>14|TRBJ1-2|.|TRBV7-9|.
CASSLDLTSPGYTF
TGTGCCAGCAGCTTAGACCTAACGTCACCTGGCTACACCTTC
>14|TRBJ1-2|.|TRBV7-2|.
CASSQQQISSGYTF
TGTGCCAGCAGCCAACAACAGATTTCCTCTGGCTACACCTTC
>11|TRBJ2-5|.|TRBV30|few
CAWSPGETQYF
TGTGCCTGGAGTCCAGGGGAGACCCAGTACTTC
>14|TRBJ2-1|.|TRBV11-2|many
CASSPIVGGRAQFF
TGTGCCAGCAGCCCCATTGTTGGCGGAAGGGCGCAGTTCTTC
>13|TRBJ2-7|.|TRBV7-9|.
CASSLVGPGEQYF
TGTGCCAGCAGCTTAGTAGGCCCCGGCGAGCAGTACTTC